Each of the 9 T cell receptor beta chains below was sequenced from the same sample in a study of T cells in Graves' hyperthyroidism and ophthalmopathy. Researchers took RNA transcripts and amplified the TCR beta CDR3 regions from them. The HTBI primer set drove a first-round RT-PCR of the TCR CDR3. TCRdb passed the multiplex PCR reads through MiXCR, listing each CDR3 protein once. The sample has about 380,000 distinct CDR3 sequences, roughly 14% seen once. Material for sequencing was blood. These receptors all come from an older woman with Graves' hyperthyroidism.

This clonotype was recorded a few times. V is TRBV6-1 and J is TRBJ2-1, with 8 bases matching TRBD2. V lost 6 bases, J lost 5 bases, and 6 bases stayed unmatched. This CDR3 is 14 amino acids long. Germline CDR1 is MNHNS and CDR2 is SASEGT. DNA for the CDR3: TGTGCCAGCAGGACCGGGACTAGAAACAATGAGCAGTTCTTC. Translating gives CASRTGTRNNEQFF.

This clonotype occurred many times. V usage is TRBV2 and J usage is TRBJ2-1; tentatively, D is TRBD1 (5 bases). Looked up from germline, CDR1 is SNHLY and CDR2 is FYNNEI. CDR3 length: 15 residues. Trimming left V 1 base short and J 0 bases short, with 7 bases between. Here the CDR3 reads CASSEGQSSYNEQFF. CDR3 DNA sequence: TGTGCCAGCAGTGAAGGACAGAGCTCCTACAATGAGCAGTTCTTC.

This clonotype turned up a few times. This chain uses TRBV9 with TRBJ2-2; 11 bases map to TRBD2. The CDR3 consists of 20 residues. Germline CDR1 reads SGDLS; CDR2 reads YYNGEE. Trimming removed 4 bases from V and 4 bases from J; junction bases left unmatched: 18. CDR3 amino acids: CASSTPGTSGRRGITGELFF. CDR3 bases: TGTGCCAGCAGCACACCTGGGACTAGCGGTAGAAGGGGGATCACCGGGGAGCTGTTTTTT.

The chain recombines TRBV24-1 with TRBJ2-7; TRBD1 matches at 7 bases. The trim removed 2 bases at V and 1 base at J, leaving 4 bases unmatched. Germline values: CDR1 KGHDR, CDR2 SFDVKD. The CDR3 is 15 residues long. The CDR3 reads CATSDSRQGSYEQYF. The CDR3 region has the DNA TGTGCCACCAGTGATTCTCGACAGGGATCCTACGAGCAGTACTTC.

The gene calls are TRBV11-2 and TRBJ2-7, with D perhaps TRBD2 (6 bases). Trimming pared 3 bases from V and 3 bases from J, leaving 9 bases between. CDR1 is SGHAT and CDR2 is FQNNGV in the germline V gene. The CDR3 extends over 13 amino acids. This CDR3 reads CASSFSRDYEQYF. CDR3 coding DNA: TGTGCCAGCAGCTTCTCGCGGGACTACGAGCAGTACTTC.

The genes are TRBV5-1 and TRBJ2-3; possibly TRBD1 for D (6 bases). This CDR3 has 14 residues. V dropped 2 bases and J dropped 4 bases, with 11 bases sitting between them. The germline CDR1 and CDR2 sequences are SGHRS and YFSETQ. The CDR3 bases are TGCGCCAGCAGCTTCACAGGGTACGCAGATACGCAGTATTTT. Protein product: CASSFTGYADTQYF.

This clonotype was seen at least ten times. CDR3 DNA sequence: TGTGCCTGTAACCGGGCTCCCTATGGCTACACCTTC. Translating gives CACNRAPYGYTF. This chain uses TRBV30 with TRBJ1-2; D unclear. V lost 6 bases and J 4 bases, leaving 12 bases between the germline ends. The germline gives CDR1 GTSNPN, CDR2 SVGIG (reference sequence). This CDR3 is 12 amino acids long. The full variable domain, rest sourced from reference TRBV30 and TRBJ1-2, is SQTIHQWPATLVQPVGSPLSLECTVEGTSNPNLYWYRQAAGRGLQLLFYSVGIGQISSEVPQNLSASRPQDRQFILSSKKLLLSDSGFYLCACNRAPYGYTFGSGTRLTVV.

This clonotype appeared many times. The chain combines TRBV11-2 with TRBJ2-7; D gene unclear. V shed 5 bases and J shed 2 bases, with 13 bases lying between them. In germline, CDR1 is SGHAT, CDR2 FQNNGV. The CDR3 runs 14 residues. CDR3 DNA sequence: TGTGCCAGCAGCCGACTCGACGGAACCTACGAGCAGTACTTC. This encodes CASSRLDGTYEQYF.

This clonotype was counted between two and nine times. The CDR3 DNA reads TGTGCCAGCAGCGCTTCCCTAAACCACAATGAGCAGTTCTTC. Encoded protein: CASSASLNHNEQFF. The V gene is TRBV7-9, the J gene TRBJ2-1; no clear D gene. V was shortened by 5 bases and J by 5 bases, with 13 bases between the two germline ends. The CDR3 totals 14 residues. Germline CDR1 and CDR2: SEHNR and FQNEAQ (reference sequence).